The clone carrying this T cell receptor (beta chain) appeared a single time. V lost 0 bases and J lost 12, with 12 bases in between. This CDR3 is built from 11 residues. From germline, CDR1 is GTSNPN and CDR2 SVGIG (reference sequence). The data were taken from a study of control samples from healthy donors and cancer patients. The table came from immunoSEQ multiplex PCR; TCRdb's copy has only in-frame clones and leaves some out. This sample has some 150,000 clones, with roughly 94% found just once. V is TRBV30 and J is TRBJ2-7, with a weak D call TRBD2 (6 bases). Material for sequencing was PBMCs. The clonotype was recovered from a man aged 55 to 70 with colorectal cancer. This CDR3 is CAWSVGREVYF. CDR3 sequence (DNA): TGTGCCTGGAGTGTGGGCAGGGAGGTGTACTTC.